Detailed here is one T cell receptor beta chain. The sample belongs to a study of cytomegalovirus exposure and HLA in healthy donors. The junction had 9 bases not matched to a gene; V was cut back by 1 base and J by 7 bases. The CDR3 has 17 amino acids. Germline-derived CDR1 and CDR2 are SGHNT and YYREEE (reference sequence). Sampled while nominally healthy, donors likely had unrecorded immune exposures. Primers included in the PCR were 60 Vbeta and 13 Jbeta primers. Assay used: immunoSEQ multiplex PCR; TCRdb lists only in-frame clones, some missing. The sample has 180,000 or so clones, 70% to 80% seen once; the top ten hold less than 1.5%.

This clonotype originated in a man between 18 and 35 years old in good health and CMV-seronegative. The chain joins TRBV5-4 to TRBJ1-6, with 9 bases lining up with TRBD1. The sample taken for sequencing was PBMCs. CDR3 sequence: CASSLTGTGLRNSPLHF. CDR3 bases: TGTGCCAGCAGCTTGACCGGGACAGGGTTAAGGAATTCACCCCTCCACTTT.